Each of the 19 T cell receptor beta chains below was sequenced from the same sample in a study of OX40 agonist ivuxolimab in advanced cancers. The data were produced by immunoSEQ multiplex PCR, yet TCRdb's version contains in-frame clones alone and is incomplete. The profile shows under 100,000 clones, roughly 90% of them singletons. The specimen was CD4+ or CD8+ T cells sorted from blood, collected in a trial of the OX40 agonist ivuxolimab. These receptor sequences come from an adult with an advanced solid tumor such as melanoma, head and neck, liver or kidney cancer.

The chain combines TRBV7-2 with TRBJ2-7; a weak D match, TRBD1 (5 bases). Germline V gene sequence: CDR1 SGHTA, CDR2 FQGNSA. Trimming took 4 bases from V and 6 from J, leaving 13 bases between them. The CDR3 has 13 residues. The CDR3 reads CASSWGGAREQYF. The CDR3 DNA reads TGTGCCAGCAGCTGGGGTGGGGCGCGCGAGCAGTACTTC.

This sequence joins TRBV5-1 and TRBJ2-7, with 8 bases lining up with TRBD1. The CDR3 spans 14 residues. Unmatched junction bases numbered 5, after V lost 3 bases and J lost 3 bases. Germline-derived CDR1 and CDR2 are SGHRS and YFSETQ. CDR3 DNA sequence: TGCGCCAGCAGCTCAGGACAGGGCAGCTACGAGCAGTACTTC. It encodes CASSSGQGSYEQYF. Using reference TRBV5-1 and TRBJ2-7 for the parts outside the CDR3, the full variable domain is KAGVTQTPRYLIKTRGQQVTLSCSPISGHRSVSWYQQTPGQGLQFLFEYFSETQRNKGNFPGRFSGRQFSNSRSEMNVSTLELGDSALYLCASSSGQGSYEQYFGPGTRLTVT.

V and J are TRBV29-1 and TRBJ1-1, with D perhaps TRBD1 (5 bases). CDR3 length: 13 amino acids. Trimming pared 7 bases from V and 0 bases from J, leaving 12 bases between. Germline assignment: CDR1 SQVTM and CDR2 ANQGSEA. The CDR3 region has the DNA TGCAGCGGGTGGGAGGGGTTGAACACTGAAGCTTTCTTT. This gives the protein CSGWEGLNTEAFF.

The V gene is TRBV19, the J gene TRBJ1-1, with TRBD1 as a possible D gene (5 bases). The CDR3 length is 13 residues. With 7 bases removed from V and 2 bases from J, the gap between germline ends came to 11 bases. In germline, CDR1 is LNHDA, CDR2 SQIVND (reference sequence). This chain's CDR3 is CASTSTANTEAFF. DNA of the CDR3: TGTGCCAGTACCTCGACAGCTAACACTGAAGCTTTCTTT.

The CDR3 sequence is CASRSGTTTNEKLFF. For the CDR3, the DNA is TGTGCCAGTAGATCAGGGACCACAACTAATGAAAAACTGTTTTTT. The V call is TRBV6-5, the J call TRBJ1-4; weak D call: TRBD1 (5 bases). The CDR3 totals 15 residues. Germline V CDR1 and CDR2: MNHEY, SVGAGI. V was cut by 9 bases and J by 0 bases, with 14 bases left in between.

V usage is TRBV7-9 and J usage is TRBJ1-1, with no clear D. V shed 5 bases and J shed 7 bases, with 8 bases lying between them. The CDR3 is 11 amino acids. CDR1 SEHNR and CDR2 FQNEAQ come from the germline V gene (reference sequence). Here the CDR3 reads CASSQAYEAFF. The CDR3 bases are TGTGCCAGCAGCCAAGCTTATGAAGCTTTCTTT. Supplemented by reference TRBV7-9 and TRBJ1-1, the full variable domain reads DTGVSQNPRHKITKRGQNVTFRCDPISEHNRLYWYRQTLGQGPEFLTYFQNEAQLEKSRLLSDRFSAERPKGSFSTLEIQRTEQGDSAMYLCASSQAYEAFFGQGTRLTVV.

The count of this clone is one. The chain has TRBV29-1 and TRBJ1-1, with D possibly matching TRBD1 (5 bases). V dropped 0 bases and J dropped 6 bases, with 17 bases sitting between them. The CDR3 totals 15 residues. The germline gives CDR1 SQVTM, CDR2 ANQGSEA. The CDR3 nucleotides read TGCAGCGTTGAAGAGGATGCGACGCTAGGGGCTGAAGCTTTCTTT. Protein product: CSVEEDATLGAEAFF.

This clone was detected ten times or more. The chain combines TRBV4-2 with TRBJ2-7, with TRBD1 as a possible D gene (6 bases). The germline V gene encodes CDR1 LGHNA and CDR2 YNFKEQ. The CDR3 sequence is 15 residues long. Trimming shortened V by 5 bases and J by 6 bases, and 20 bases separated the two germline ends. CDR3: CASSLTQQGMGEQYF. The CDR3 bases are TGTGCCAGCAGCTTAACCCAACAGGGAATGGGCGAGCAGTACTTC.

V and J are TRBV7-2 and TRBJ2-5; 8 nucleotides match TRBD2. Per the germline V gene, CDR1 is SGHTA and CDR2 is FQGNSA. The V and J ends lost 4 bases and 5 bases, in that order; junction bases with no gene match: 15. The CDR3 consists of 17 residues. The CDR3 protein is CASSSRLGAGDRETQYF. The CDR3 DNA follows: TGTGCCAGCAGCTCCAGGCTAGGAGCGGGAGACCGGGAGACCCAGTACTTC.

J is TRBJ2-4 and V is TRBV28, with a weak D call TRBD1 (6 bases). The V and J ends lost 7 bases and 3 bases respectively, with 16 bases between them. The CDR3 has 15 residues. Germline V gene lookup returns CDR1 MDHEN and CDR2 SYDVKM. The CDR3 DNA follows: TGTGCCAGCAAAGGGGGAGTCGTCGACAAAAACATTCAGTACTTC. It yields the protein CASKGGVVDKNIQYF. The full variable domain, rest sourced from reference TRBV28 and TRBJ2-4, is DVKVTQSSRYLVKRTGEKVFLECVQDMDHENMFWYRQDPGLGLRLIYFSYDVKMKEKGDIPEGYSVSREKKERFSLILESASTNQTSMYLCASKGGVVDKNIQYFGAGTRLSVL.

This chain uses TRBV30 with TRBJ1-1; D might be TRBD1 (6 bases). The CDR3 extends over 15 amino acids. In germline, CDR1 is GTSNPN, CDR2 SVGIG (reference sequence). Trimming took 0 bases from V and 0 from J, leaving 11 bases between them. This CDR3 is CAWSVRQALNTEAFF. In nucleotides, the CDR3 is TGTGCCTGGAGTGTACGACAGGCTTTGAACACTGAAGCTTTCTTT.

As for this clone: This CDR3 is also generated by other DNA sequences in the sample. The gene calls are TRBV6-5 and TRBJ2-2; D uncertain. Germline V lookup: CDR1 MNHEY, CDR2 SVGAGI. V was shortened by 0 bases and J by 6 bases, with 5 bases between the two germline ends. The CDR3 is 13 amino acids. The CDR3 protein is CASSYSRPGELFF. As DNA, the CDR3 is TGTGCCAGCAGTTACTCCAGGCCCGGGGAGCTGTTTTTT.

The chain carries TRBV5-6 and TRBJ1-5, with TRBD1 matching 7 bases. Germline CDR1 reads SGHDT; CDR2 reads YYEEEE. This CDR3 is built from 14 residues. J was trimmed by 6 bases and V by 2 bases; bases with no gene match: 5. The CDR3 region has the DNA TGTGCCAGCAGCTTCCGACAGGGCGCTCAGCCCCAGCATTTT. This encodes CASSFRQGAQPQHF.

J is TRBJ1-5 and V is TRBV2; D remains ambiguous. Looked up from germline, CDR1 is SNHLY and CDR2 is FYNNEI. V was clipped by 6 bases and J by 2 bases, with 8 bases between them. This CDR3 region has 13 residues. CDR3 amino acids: CASRPFGNQPQHF. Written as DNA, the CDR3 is TGTGCCAGCAGACCCTTTGGCAATCAGCCCCAGCATTTT.

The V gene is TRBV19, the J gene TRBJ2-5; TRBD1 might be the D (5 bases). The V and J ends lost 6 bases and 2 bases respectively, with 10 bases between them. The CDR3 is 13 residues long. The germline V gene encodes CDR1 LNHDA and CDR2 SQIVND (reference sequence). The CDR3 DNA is TGTGCCAGTAGCGACAGTGGACAAGAGACCCAGTACTTC. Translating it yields CASSDSGQETQYF.

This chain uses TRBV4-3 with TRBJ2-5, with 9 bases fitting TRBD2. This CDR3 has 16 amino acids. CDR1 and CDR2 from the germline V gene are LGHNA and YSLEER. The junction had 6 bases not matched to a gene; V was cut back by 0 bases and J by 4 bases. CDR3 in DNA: TGCGCCAGCAGCCAAGATCCATTTAGCGGGAGAGAGACCCAGTACTTC. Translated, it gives CASSQDPFSGRETQYF.

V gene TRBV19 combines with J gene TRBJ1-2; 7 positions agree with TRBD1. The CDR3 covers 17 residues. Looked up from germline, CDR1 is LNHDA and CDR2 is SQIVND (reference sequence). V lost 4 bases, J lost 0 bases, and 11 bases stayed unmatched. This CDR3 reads CASSTYGTDSANYGYTF. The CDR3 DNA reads TGTGCCAGTAGTACCTACGGGACAGACTCAGCTAACTATGGCTACACCTTC.

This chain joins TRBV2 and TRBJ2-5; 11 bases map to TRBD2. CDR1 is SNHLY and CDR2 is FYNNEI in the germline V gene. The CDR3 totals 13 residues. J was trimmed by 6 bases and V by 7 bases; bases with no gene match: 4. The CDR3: CASKGLAAKTQYF. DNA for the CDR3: TGTGCCAGCAAGGGACTAGCGGCGAAGACCCAGTACTTC.

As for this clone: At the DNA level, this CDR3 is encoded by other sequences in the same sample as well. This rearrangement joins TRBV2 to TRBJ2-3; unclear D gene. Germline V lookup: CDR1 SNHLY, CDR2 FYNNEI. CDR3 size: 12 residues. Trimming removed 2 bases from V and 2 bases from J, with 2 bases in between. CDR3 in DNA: TGTGCCAGCAGTGAACTCACAGATACGCAGTATTTT. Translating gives CASSELTDTQYF.